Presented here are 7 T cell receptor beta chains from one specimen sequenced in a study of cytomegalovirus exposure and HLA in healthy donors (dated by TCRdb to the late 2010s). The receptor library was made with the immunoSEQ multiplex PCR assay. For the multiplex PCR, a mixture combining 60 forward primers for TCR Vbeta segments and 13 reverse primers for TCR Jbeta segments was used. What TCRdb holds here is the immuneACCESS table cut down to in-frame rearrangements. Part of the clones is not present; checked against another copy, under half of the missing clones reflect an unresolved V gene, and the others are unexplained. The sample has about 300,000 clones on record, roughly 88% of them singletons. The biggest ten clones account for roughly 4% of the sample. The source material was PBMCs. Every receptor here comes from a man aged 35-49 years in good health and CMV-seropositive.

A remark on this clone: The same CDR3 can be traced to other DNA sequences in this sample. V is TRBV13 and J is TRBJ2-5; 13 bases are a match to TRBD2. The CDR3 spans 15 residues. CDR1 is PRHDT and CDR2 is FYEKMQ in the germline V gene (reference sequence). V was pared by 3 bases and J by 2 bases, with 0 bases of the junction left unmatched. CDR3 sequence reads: CASSLGLAGQETQYF. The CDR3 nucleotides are TGTGCCAGCAGCTTGGGACTAGCGGGACAAGAGACCCAGTACTTC.

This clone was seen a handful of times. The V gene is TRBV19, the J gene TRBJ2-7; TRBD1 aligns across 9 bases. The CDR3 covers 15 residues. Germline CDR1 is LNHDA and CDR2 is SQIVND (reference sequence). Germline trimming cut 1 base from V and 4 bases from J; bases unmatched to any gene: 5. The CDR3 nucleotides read TGTGCCAGTAGTATAGGACGGACAGGGGAATACGAGCAGTACTTC. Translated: CASSIGRTGEYEQYF.

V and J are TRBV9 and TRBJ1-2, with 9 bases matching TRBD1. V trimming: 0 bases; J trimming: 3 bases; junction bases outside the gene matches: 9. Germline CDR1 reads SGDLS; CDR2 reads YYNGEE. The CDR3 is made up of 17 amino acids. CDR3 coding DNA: TGTGCCAGCAGCGTAGAGGGGGCCGGGACAGGGCACTATGGCTACACCTTC. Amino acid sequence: CASSVEGAGTGHYGYTF.

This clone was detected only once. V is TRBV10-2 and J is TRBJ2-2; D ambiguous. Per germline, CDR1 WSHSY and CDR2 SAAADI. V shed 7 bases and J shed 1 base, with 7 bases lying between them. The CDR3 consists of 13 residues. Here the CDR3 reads CASTSLNTGELFF. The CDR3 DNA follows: TGCGCCAGCACTTCACTGAACACCGGGGAGCTGTTTTTT.

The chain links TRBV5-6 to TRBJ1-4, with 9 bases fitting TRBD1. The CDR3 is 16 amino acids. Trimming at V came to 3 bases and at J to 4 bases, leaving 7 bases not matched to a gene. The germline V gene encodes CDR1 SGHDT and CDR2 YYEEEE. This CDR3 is CASSWGQGLVNEKLFF. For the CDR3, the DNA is TGTGCCAGCAGCTGGGGACAGGGTCTTGTTAATGAAAAACTGTTTTTT. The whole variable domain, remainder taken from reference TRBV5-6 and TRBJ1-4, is DAGVTQSPTHLIKTRGQQVTLRCSPKSGHDTVSWYQQALGQGPQFIFQYYEEEERQRGNFPDRFSGHQFPNYSSELNVNALLLGDSALYLCASSWGQGLVNEKLFFGSGTQLSVL.

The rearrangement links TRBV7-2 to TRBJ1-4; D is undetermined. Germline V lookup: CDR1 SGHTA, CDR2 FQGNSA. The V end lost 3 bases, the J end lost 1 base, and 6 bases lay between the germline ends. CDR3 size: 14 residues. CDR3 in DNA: TGTGCCAGCAGCTTGGGCTTAACTAATGAAAAACTGTTTTTT. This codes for CASSLGLTNEKLFF. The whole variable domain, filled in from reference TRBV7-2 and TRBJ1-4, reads GAGVSQSPSNKVTEKGKDVELRCDPISGHTALYWYRQSLGQGLEFLIYFQGNSAPDKSGLPSDRFSAERTGGSVSTLTIQRTQQEDSAVYLCASSLGLTNEKLFFGSGTQLSVL.

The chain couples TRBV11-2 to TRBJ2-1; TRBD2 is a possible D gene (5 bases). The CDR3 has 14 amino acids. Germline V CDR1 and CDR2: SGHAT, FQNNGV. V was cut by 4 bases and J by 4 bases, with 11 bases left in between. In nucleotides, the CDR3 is TGTGCCAGCAGCTCCGACCGAGGGTACAATGAGCAGTTCTTC. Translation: CASSSDRGYNEQFF. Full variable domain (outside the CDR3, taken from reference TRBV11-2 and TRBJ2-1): EAGVAQSPRYKIIEKRQSVAFWCNPISGHATLYWYQQILGQGPKLLIQFQNNGVVDDSQLPKDRFSAERLKGVDSTLKIQPAKLEDSAVYLCASSSDRGYNEQFFGPGTRLTVL.